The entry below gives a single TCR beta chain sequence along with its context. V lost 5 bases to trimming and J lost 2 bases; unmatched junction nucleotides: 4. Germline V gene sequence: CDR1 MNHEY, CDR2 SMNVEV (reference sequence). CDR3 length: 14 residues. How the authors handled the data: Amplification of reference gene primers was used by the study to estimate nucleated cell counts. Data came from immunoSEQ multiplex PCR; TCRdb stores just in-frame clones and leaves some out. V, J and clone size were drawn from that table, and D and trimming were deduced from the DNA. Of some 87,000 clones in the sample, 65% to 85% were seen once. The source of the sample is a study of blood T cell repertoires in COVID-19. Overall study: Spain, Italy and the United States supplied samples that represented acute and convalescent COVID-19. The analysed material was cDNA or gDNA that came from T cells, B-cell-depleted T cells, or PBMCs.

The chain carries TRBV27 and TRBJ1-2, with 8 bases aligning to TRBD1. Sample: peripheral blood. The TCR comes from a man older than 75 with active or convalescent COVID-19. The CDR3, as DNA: TGTGCCAGCAGTCCGGGACAGGAGAACTATGGCTACACCTTC. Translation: CASSPGQENYGYTF.